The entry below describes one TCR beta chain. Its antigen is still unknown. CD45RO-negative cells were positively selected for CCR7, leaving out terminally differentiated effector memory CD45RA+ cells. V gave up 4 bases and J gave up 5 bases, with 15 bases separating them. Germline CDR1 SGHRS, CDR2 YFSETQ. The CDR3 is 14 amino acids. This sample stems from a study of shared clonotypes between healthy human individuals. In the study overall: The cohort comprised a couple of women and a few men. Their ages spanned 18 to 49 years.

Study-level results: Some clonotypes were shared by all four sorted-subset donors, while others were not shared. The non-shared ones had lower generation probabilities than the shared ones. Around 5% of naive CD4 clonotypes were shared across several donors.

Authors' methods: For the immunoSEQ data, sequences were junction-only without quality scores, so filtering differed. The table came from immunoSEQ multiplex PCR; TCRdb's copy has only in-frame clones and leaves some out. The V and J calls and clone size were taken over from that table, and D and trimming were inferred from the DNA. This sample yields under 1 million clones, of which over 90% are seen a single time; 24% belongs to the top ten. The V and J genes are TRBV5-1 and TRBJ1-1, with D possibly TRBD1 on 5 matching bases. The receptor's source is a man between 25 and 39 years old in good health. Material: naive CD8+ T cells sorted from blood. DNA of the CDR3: TGCGCCAGCAGCCGAGACCCGGGGGGTACTGAAGCTTTCTTT. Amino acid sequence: CASSRDPGGTEAFF.